This T cell receptor (beta chain) was sequenced in a study of follicular helper T cells after annual influenza vaccination (dated by TCRdb to about 2017). Background on the whole study: Blood was collected on days 0, 7 and 28 after each seasonal influenza vaccination. The 2015 samples were processed right after collection, while the 2013-2014 samples were cryopreserved. Multi-year samples were available from six subjects, with four subjects covering two vaccination seasons and two subjects covering three seasons. One week after vaccination, a second recruited cohort of roughly 11 subjects (Table S1) displayed a similar ICOS+CD38+ cTfh response. To study recall of cTfh clones, some subjects were followed across successive annual vaccinations spanning the 2013-2014, 2014-2015 and 2015-2016 seasons.

Libraries were constructed by the immunoSEQ multiplex PCR assay. Adaptive Biotechnologies carried out TCRB amplification, library preparation, sequencing and preliminary bioinformatics at Survey level resolution. TCRB sequencing used multiplex PCR amplification of genomic DNA from sorted cTfh populations. Per the original workflow: Clonality was calculated in R as 1 minus normalized Shannon entropy, and the Gini index was calculated with the R package ineq. Overlap score was the summed counts of shared sequences divided by total counts of all sequences in both compared samples. Fisher's exact test, with an assumed theoretical repertoire of 10^7 TCRB sequences, was used to assess the significance of shared clonotypes. Not all clones reach the TCRdb copy of this immuneACCESS table, which keeps in-frame sequences only. Checked studies attribute under half of the gap to unresolved V genes and leave the rest unexplained. V, J and clone size are those of that table, while D and trimming were read from the DNA. This sample lists roughly 5,700 clones; about four fifths were detected once. The top ten clones comprise about 2.7% of the sample.

Unmatched junction bases come to 1, with V trimmed by 1 base and J by 1 base. CDR1 and CDR2, looked up from the germline V gene, are KGHSH and LQKENI. The CDR3 runs 16 residues from the cysteine to the phenylalanine. CDR3 DNA is the only sequence kept; it has 48 bases, read in frame from the first base. The time point label for this specimen denotes: 2015-2016 season, 7 days after influenza vaccination. TCRB sequencing was used to follow sorted CD4 subsets from the blood of adults before and after they were given the seasonal inactivated influenza vaccine (Fluvarix). To be eligible, subjects had to be community-dwelling and could not have received an influenza vaccine during the previous 6 months. Reasons for exclusion included contraindications to influenza vaccine, substance abuse, HIV/AIDS, active malignancy, immunomodulatory medication, and active illness such as respiratory infection. At each time point, about 35 to 110 mL of blood was collected. Circulating Tfh were defined as non-naive CD4+CXCR5+PD-1+ cells and sorted into ICOS+CD38+ and ICOS-CD38- fractions. PBMC were isolated using Ficoll-Paque PLUS or SepMate separation. Cell subsets were sorted from PBMC on a BD FACS Aria before DNA extraction.

Overall study results and their limits: Because only about 8.5-20% of the analyzed cells gave productive TCRB sequences, there was no way to sample rare clonotypes. ICOS+CD38+ cTfh clonality correlated with the frequency of that population, and its change correlated with the change in circulating plasmablast frequency. With successive annual vaccinations, a recurrent oligoclonal ICOS+CD38+ cTfh response was recalled, and this response contained tetramer and AIM influenza-specific clonotypes. Day 7 ICOS+CD38+ clones were most often found later in ICOS-CD38- cTfh, suggesting that subset may serve as a memory reservoir.

A note on this clone: Its cognate antigen has yet to be identified. No quality values exist for individual bases; no much larger clone is one base distant.

Recombination joined TRBV18 with TRBJ1-5, with 10 bases matching TRBD1. This TCR derives from an adult who received the influenza vaccine. Specimen: CXCR5+ CD38- circulating T follicular helper cells from blood, collected 7 days after influenza vaccination. The sample's cell subset or site label is to be understood as: circulating Tfh, non-naive CD4+CXCR5+PD-1+ (ICOS+CD38+ or ICOS-CD38-). The nucleotide sequence reads TGTGCCAGCTCACCACTGGGACAGGGGAGCAATCAGCCCCAGCATTTT. This codes for CASSPLGQGSNQPQHF. Where the CDR3 stops, the reference TRBV18 and TRBJ1-5 genes take over; the full variable domain is NAGVMQNPRHLVRRRGQEARLRCSPMKGHSHVYWYRQLPEEGLKFMVYLQKENIIDESGMPKERFSAEFPKEGPSILRIQQVVRGDSAAYFCASSPLGQGSNQPQHFGDGTRLSIL.